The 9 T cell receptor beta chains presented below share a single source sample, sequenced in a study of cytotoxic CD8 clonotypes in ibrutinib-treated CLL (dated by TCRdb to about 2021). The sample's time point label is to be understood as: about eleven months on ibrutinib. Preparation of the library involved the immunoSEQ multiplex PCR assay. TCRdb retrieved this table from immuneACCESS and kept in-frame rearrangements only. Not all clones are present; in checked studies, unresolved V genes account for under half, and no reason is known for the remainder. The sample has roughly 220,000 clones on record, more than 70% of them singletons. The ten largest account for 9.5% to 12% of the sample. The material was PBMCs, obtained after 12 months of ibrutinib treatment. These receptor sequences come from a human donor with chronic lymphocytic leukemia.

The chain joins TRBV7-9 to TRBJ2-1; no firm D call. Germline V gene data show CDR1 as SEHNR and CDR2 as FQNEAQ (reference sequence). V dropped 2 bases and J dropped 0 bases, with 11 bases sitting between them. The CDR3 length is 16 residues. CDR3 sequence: CASSLLQVSSYNEQFF. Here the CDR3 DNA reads TGTGCCAGCAGCTTACTGCAGGTTAGCTCCTACAATGAGCAGTTCTTC. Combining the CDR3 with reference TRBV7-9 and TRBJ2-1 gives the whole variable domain DTGVSQNPRHKITKRGQNVTFRCDPISEHNRLYWYRQTLGQGPEFLTYFQNEAQLEKSRLLSDRFSAERPKGSFSTLEIQRTEQGDSAMYLCASSLLQVSSYNEQFFGPGTRLTVL.

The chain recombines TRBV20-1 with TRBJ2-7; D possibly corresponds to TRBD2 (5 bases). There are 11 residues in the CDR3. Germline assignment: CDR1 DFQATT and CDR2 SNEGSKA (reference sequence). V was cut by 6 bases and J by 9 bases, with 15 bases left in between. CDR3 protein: CSALPSRGQYF. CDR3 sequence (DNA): TGCAGTGCCCTACCGTCCCGGGGGCAGTACTTC.

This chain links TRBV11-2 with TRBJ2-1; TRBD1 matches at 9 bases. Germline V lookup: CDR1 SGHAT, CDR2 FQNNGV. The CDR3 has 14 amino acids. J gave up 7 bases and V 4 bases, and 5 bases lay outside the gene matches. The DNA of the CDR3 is TGTGCCAGCAGCTCTCGGGACAGGGTGAATGAGCAGTTCTTC. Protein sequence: CASSSRDRVNEQFF.

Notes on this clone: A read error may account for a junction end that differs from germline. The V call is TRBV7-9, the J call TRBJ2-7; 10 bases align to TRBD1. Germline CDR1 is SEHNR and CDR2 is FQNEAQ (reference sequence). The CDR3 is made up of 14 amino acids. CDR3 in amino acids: CASSLSGTGAPKHF. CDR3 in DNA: TGTGCCAGCAGCTTATCCGGGACAGGGGCCCCCAAGCACTTC.

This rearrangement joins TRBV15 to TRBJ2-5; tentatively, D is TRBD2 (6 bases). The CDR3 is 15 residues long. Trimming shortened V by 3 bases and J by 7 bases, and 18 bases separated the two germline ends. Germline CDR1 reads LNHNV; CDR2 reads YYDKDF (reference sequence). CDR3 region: CATSSVSGGVVTQYF. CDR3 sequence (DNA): TGTGCCACCAGCAGTGTATCCGGGGGAGTCGTGACCCAGTACTTC.

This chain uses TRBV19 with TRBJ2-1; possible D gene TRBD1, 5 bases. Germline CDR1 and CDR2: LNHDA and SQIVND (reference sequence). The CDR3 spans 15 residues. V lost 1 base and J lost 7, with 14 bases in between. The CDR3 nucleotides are TGTGCCAGTAGTATAGGGGCAGGGCAGGATAATGAGCAGTTCTTC. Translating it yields CASSIGAGQDNEQFF.

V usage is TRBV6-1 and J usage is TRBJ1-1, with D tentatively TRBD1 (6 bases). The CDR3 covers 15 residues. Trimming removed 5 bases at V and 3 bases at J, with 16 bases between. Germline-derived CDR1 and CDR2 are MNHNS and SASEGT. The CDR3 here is CASSWVWGADTEAFF. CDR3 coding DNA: TGTGCCAGCAGTTGGGTTTGGGGGGCGGACACTGAAGCTTTCTTT.

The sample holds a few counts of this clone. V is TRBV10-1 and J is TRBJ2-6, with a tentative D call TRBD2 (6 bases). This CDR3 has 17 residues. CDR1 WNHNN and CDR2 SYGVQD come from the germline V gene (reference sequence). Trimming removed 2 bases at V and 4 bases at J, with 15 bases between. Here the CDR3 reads CASSERTGAMGANVLTF. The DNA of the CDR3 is TGCGCCAGCAGTGAGAGGACGGGAGCTATGGGGGCCAACGTCCTGACTTTC.

CDR3 protein: CASSERKGVYTEAFF. In nucleotides, the CDR3 is TGCGCCAGCAGTGAGCGAAAAGGGGTTTACACTGAAGCTTTCTTT. The chain recombines TRBV10-1 with TRBJ1-1, with D maybe TRBD1 (5 bases). The CDR3 loop spans 15 amino acids. V dropped 2 bases and J dropped 3 bases, with 13 bases sitting between them. CDR1 and CDR2 (germline): WNHNN, SYGVQD (reference sequence).